This passage covers 20 T cell receptor beta chains from one sample sequenced in a study of early T cells in non-severe SARS-CoV-2 infection. TCRdb called the 5' RACE reads again in MiXCR, with one record for every CDR3 protein. The sample lists roughly 28,000 distinct CDR3 sequences; around 5.8% were seen once. Sequencing used whole blood. The receptors stem from an adult who was a healthcare worker with PCR-confirmed SARS-CoV-2 infection or an uninfected control (not recorded which).

This clonotype was observed a handful of times. J is TRBJ2-1 and V is TRBV7-9; tentatively, D is TRBD2 (6 bases). Trimming took 2 bases from V and 0 from J, leaving 11 bases between them. Looked up from germline, CDR1 is SEHNR and CDR2 is FQNEAQ (reference sequence). CDR3 size: 16 residues. The CDR3 here is CASSLIAASSYNEQFF. The CDR3, as DNA: TGTGCCAGCAGCTTAATAGCGGCCAGCTCCTACAATGAGCAGTTCTTC.

This clonotype has a count of ten or more. V gene TRBV6-6 combines with J gene TRBJ2-1; a possible D gene is TRBD2 (5 bases). Trimming took 4 bases from V and 9 from J, leaving 7 bases between them. This CDR3 spans 11 amino acids. Per the germline V gene, CDR1 is MNHNY and CDR2 is SVGAGI (reference sequence). Here the CDR3 reads CASSSTIEQFF. The DNA for the CDR3 is TGTGCCAGCAGTTCGACTATTGAGCAGTTCTTC.

The sample holds many counts of this clonotype. This chain links TRBV5-1 with TRBJ2-3; no firm D call. The V gene lost 0 bases and the J gene lost 4 bases, with 21 bases spanning the gap. Germline CDR1 reads SGHRS; CDR2 reads YFSETQ. CDR3 length: 18 residues. DNA for the CDR3: TGCGCCAGCAGCTTGGCGCTAAAGCTTGTGAAGGGCCCAGATACGCAGTATTTT. Its translation: CASSLALKLVKGPDTQYF.

This clonotype was observed at least ten times. This chain links TRBV29-1 with TRBJ2-2; D is uncertain. Germline CDR1 SQVTM, CDR2 ANQGSEA. V gave up 7 bases and J gave up 1 base, with 13 bases separating them. The CDR3 has 14 amino acids. The CDR3 DNA sequence: TGCAGCGCTACCAGTGGGGTGAACACCGGGGAGCTGTTTTTT. Its translation: CSATSGVNTGELFF.

This clonotype has a count of ten or more. The chain couples TRBV19 to TRBJ2-1; D is tentatively TRBD1 or TRBD2 (5 bases each). Germline V gene lookup returns CDR1 LNHDA and CDR2 SQIVND (reference sequence). The CDR3 totals 15 residues. V lost 7 bases and J lost 5, with 18 bases in between. The CDR3 spells CASTDHFVGDNEQFF. In DNA, the CDR3 is TGTGCCAGTACCGACCACTTTGTGGGGGACAATGAGCAGTTCTTC.

Relative to its sample, this clonotype is medium-sized. The chain links TRBV11-2 to TRBJ1-4; 7 bases are shared with TRBD1. J lost 4 bases, V lost 5 bases, and 7 bases had no gene match. The CDR3 contains 15 residues. Germline CDR1 is SGHAT and CDR2 is FQNNGV. The CDR3 protein is CASSRGDSHNEKLFF. CDR3 coding DNA: TGTGCCAGCAGCCGGGGGGACAGCCATAATGAAAAACTGTTTTTT.

This clonotype was picked up a small number of times. The chain joins TRBV3-1 to TRBJ1-2; weak D call: TRBD1 (5 bases). Germline lookup yields CDR1 LGHDT and CDR2 YNNKEL (reference sequence). The V end was cut by 0 bases, the J end by 9 bases, with 14 bases between. The CDR3 extends over 14 amino acids. CDR3 in amino acids: CASSQDTRGVRYTF. CDR3 sequence (DNA): TGTGCCAGCAGCCAAGATACCCGGGGGGTGCGCTACACCTTC.

The sample holds a few counts of this clonotype. The chain has TRBV7-8 and TRBJ2-7; no clear D gene. CDR3 length: 14 residues. V was cut by 1 base and J by 3 bases, with 10 bases left in between. Germline lookup yields CDR1 SGHVS and CDR2 FQNEAQ. This CDR3 is CASSLGSVDYEQYF. DNA for the CDR3: TGTGCCAGCAGCTTAGGTTCAGTAGACTACGAGCAGTACTTC. Together with reference TRBV7-8 and TRBJ2-7, the CDR3 gives the full variable domain: GAGVSQSPRYKVAKRGQDVALRCDPISGHVSLFWYQQALGQGPEFLTYFQNEAQLDKSGLPSDRFFAERPEGSVSTLKIQRTQQEDSAVYLCASSLGSVDYEQYFGPGTRLTVT.

The V and J genes are TRBV7-2 and TRBJ2-7; possibly TRBD1 for D (6 bases). The CDR3 contains 14 residues. Trimming shortened V by 3 bases and J by 0 bases, and 9 bases separated the two germline ends. Per the germline V gene, CDR1 is SGHTA and CDR2 is FQGNSA. DNA for the CDR3: TGTGCCAGCAGCTTCCGACAGGACTCCTACGAGCAGTACTTC. Protein sequence: CASSFRQDSYEQYF.

This clonotype occurred many times. The chain combines TRBV20-1 with TRBJ2-3; 12 bases line up with TRBD2. Germline lookup yields CDR1 DFQATT and CDR2 SNEGSKA (reference sequence). V was pared by 6 bases and J by 4 bases, with 2 bases of the junction left unmatched. The CDR3 totals 13 residues. Written as DNA, the CDR3 is TGCAGTGCCTGGACTAGCGGGGCAGATACGCAGTATTTT. Translated, it gives CSAWTSGADTQYF.

This clonotype was counted at least ten times. CDR3 nucleotide sequence: TGTGCCAGCAGTTCTTCCGGGACGGAGTTGATTTACAATGAGCAGTTCTTC. Translating gives CASSSSGTELIYNEQFF. The rearrangement uses TRBV27 and TRBJ2-1; D may correspond to TRBD1 or TRBD2 (5 bases each). The CDR3 runs to 17 residues. V shed 4 bases and J shed 4 bases, with 20 bases lying between them. Germline V lookup: CDR1 MNHEY, CDR2 SMNVEV (reference sequence).

In this sample, this clonotype turned up many times. The chain links TRBV20-1 to TRBJ1-1; TRBD1 agrees at 7 bases. The germline V gene has CDR1 DFQATT and CDR2 SNEGSKA (reference sequence). The CDR3 totals 16 residues. Unmatched junction bases numbered 11, after V lost 0 bases and J lost 4 bases. CDR3 sequence reads: CSARDTRTGGFTEAFF. CDR3 sequence (DNA): TGCAGTGCTAGAGATACCAGGACAGGAGGTTTCACTGAAGCTTTCTTT.

This clonotype was picked up many times. This CDR3 reads CASSIAAGAAYEQYF. DNA of the CDR3: TGCGCCAGCAGTATCGCGGCAGGTGCTGCCTACGAGCAGTACTTC. This sequence joins TRBV4-1 and TRBJ2-7; D is unresolved. The CDR3 is 15 amino acids. The germline CDR1 and CDR2 sequences are MGHRA and YSYEKL. The V and J ends lost 6 bases and 2 bases respectively, with 17 bases between them.

Ten or more counts support this clonotype. This chain links TRBV3-1 with TRBJ1-6, with TRBD1 matching over 10 bases. There are 16 residues in the CDR3. V lost 0 bases and J lost 8; bases outside the gene matches: 4. The germline gives CDR1 LGHDT, CDR2 YNNKEL (reference sequence). CDR3 in amino acids: CASSQEAGQGHSPLHF. In DNA form, the CDR3 reads TGTGCCAGCAGCCAAGAAGCGGGACAGGGGCATTCACCCCTCCACTTT. Supplemented by reference TRBV3-1 and TRBJ1-6, the full variable domain reads DTAVSQTPKYLVTQMGNDKSIKCEQNLGHDTMYWYKQDSKKFLKIMFSYNNKELIINETVPNRFSPKSPDKAHLNLHINSLELGDSAVYFCASSQEAGQGHSPLHFGNGTRLTVT.

The chain carries TRBV7-2 and TRBJ2-2; 7 bases are a match to TRBD1. V shed 5 bases and J 4 bases; nucleotides not matched to a gene: 4. This CDR3 spans 14 amino acids. From germline, CDR1 is SGHTA and CDR2 FQGNSA. CDR3 nucleotides: TGTGCCAGCAGCAAAGACAGGGCCACCGGGGAGCTGTTTTTT. Its protein product is CASSKDRATGELFF.

This clonotype was counted at least ten times. This sequence joins TRBV5-1 and TRBJ2-5; TRBD1 aligns across 8 bases. In germline, CDR1 is SGHRS, CDR2 YFSETQ. After removal of 4 bases from V and 5 bases from J, the junction contained 4 bases not matched to a gene. The CDR3 is made up of 13 amino acids. The CDR3 DNA sequence: TGCGCCAGCAGCCTGACAGGGGACGAGACCCAGTACTTC. This codes for CASSLTGDETQYF. The full variable domain, with the rest looked up from reference TRBV5-1 and TRBJ2-5, is KAGVTQTPRYLIKTRGQQVTLSCSPISGHRSVSWYQQTPGQGLQFLFEYFSETQRNKGNFPGRFSGRQFSNSRSEMNVSTLELGDSALYLCASSLTGDETQYFGPGTRLLVL.

The chain links TRBV4-3 to TRBJ2-3; possibly TRBD2 for D (6 bases). The V end lost 1 base, the J end lost 9 bases, and 17 bases lay between the germline ends. The CDR3 extends over 15 amino acids. Germline V gene lookup returns CDR1 LGHNA and CDR2 YSLEER. The CDR3 loop is CASSQADQRGDTQYF. In DNA, the CDR3 is TGCGCCAGCAGCCAAGCCGACCAACGCGGGGACACGCAGTATTTT.

This clonotype was recorded at least ten times. The rearrangement links TRBV28 to TRBJ2-7; TRBD2 aligns across 7 bases. This CDR3 contains 15 residues. J gave up 5 bases and V 7 bases, and 14 bases lay outside the gene matches. CDR1 and CDR2 from the germline V gene are MDHEN and SYDVKM. This CDR3 reads CASTPSGGSGHEQYF. The CDR3 nucleotides are TGTGCCAGCACCCCTTCGGGGGGATCGGGCCACGAGCAGTACTTC.

The CDR3 region has the DNA TGTGCCAGCAGTTTATCGGCCCTGCGGGAGCAGTACTTC. Translated: CASSLSALREQYF. The chain employs TRBV27 and TRBJ2-7; no firm D call. V shed 0 bases and J shed 7 bases, with 10 bases lying between them. CDR1 and CDR2 from the germline V gene are MNHEY and SMNVEV (reference sequence). CDR3 size: 13 residues.

This clonotype showed up many times. The chain links TRBV5-4 to TRBJ2-5, with 8 bases that match TRBD2. The CDR3 is 13 amino acids. V lost 4 bases and J lost 3; bases outside the gene matches: 2. The germline V gene has CDR1 SGHNT and CDR2 YYREEE (reference sequence). CDR3 loop: CASSQTSEETQYF. CDR3 DNA sequence: TGTGCCAGCAGCCAGACTAGCGAAGAGACCCAGTACTTC. Combining the CDR3 with reference TRBV5-4 and TRBJ2-5 gives the whole variable domain ETGVTQSPTHLIKTRGQQVTLRCSSQSGHNTVSWYQQALGQGPQFIFQYYREEENGRGNFPPRFSGLQFPNYSSELNVNALELDDSALYLCASSQTSEETQYFGPGTRLLVL.